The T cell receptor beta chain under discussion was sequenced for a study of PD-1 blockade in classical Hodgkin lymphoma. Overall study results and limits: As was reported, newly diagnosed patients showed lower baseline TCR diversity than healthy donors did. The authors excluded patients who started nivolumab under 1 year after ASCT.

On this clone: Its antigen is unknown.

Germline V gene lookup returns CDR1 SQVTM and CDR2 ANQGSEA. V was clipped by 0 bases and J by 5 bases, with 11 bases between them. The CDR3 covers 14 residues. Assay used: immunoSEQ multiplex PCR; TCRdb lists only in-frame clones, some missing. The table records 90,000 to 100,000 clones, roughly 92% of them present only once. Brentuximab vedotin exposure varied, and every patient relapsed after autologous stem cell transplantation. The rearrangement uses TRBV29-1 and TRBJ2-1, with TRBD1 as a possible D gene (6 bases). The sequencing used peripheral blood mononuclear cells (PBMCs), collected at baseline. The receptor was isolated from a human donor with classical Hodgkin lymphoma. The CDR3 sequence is CSVEDGDRNNEQFF. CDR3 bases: TGCAGCGTTGAAGATGGCGACAGGAACAATGAGCAGTTCTTC.